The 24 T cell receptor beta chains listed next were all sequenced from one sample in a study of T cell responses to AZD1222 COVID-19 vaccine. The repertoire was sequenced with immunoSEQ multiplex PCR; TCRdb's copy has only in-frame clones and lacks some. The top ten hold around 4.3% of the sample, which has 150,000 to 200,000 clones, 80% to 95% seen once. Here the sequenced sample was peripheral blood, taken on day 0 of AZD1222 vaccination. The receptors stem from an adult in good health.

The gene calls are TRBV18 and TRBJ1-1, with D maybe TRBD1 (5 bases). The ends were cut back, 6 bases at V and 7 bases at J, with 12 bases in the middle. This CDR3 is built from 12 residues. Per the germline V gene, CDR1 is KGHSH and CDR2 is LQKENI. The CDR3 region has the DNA TGTGCCAGCTCTGGTGGGGGGGTTGAAGCTTTCTTT. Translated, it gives CASSGGGVEAFF.

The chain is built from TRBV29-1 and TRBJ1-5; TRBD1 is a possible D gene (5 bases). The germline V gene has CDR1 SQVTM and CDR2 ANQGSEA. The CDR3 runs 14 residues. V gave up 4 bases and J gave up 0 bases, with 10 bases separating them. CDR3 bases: TGCAGCGTTGGTCATGGGGCTAGCAATCAGCCCCAGCATTTT. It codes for CSVGHGASNQPQHF.

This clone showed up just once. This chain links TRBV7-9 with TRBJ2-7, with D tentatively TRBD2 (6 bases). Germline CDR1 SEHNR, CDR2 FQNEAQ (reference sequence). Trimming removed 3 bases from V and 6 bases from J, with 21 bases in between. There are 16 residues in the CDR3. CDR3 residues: CASSFPRGRTSPEQYF. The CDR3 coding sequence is TGTGCCAGCAGCTTCCCTCGAGGGAGGACTTCGCCCGAGCAGTACTTC.

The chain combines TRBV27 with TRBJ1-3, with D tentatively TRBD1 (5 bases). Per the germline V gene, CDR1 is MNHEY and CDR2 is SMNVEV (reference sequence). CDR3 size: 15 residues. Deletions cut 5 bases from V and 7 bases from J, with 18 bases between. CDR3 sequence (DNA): TGTGCCAGCAGTATCGACAGTCAAAGGGGTAACACCATATATTTT. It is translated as CASSIDSQRGNTIYF.

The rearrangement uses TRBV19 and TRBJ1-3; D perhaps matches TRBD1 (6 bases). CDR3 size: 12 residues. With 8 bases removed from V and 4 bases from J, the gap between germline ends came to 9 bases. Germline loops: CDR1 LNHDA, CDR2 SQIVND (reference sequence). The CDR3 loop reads CASSGVGNTIYF. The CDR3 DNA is TGTGCCAGTTCAGGGGTAGGAAACACCATATATTTT.

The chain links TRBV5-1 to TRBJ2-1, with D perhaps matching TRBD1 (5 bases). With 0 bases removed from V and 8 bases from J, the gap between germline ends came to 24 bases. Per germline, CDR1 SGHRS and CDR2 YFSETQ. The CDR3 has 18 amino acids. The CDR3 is CASSLVVRANFGVDEQFF. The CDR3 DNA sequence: TGCGCCAGCAGCTTGGTAGTCAGGGCTAACTTCGGAGTGGATGAGCAGTTCTTC.

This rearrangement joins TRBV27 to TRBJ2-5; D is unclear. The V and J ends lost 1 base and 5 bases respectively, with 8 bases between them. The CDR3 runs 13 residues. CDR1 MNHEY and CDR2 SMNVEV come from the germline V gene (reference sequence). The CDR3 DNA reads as TGTGCCAGCAGTTTATTTAGTCTGGAGACCCAGTACTTC. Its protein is CASSLFSLETQYF.

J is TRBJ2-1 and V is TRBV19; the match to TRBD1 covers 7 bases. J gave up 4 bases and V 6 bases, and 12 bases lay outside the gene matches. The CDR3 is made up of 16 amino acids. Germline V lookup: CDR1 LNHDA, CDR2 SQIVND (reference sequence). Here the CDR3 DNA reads TGTGCCAGTAGCCGGGACAGTCCCTCTCTGTACAATGAGCAGTTCTTC. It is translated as CASSRDSPSLYNEQFF. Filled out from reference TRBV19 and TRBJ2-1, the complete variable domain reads DGGITQSPKYLFRKEGQNVTLSCEQNLNHDAMYWYRQDPGQGLRLIYYSQIVNDFQKGDIAEGYSVSREKKESFPLTVTSAQKNPTAFYLCASSRDSPSLYNEQFFGPGTRLTVL.

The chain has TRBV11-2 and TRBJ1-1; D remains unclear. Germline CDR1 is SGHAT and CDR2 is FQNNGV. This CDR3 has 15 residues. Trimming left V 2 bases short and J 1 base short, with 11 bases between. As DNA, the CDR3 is TGTGCCAGCAGCTTATTTTCGGGCGGGAACACTGAAGCTTTCTTT. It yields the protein CASSLFSGGNTEAFF.

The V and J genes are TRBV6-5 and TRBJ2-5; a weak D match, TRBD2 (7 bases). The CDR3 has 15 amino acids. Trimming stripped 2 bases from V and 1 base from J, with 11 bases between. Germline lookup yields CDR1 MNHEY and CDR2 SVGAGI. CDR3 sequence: CASSYGRGSQETQYF. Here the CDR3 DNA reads TGTGCCAGCAGTTACGGGAGGGGGAGCCAAGAGACCCAGTACTTC.

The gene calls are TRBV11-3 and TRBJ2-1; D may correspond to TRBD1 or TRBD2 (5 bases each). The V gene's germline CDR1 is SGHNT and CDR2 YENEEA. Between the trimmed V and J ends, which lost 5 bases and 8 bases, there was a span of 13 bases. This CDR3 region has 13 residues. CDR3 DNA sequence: TGTGCCAGCAGCGACCGGGGCACCTATGAGCAGTTCTTC. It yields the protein CASSDRGTYEQFF.

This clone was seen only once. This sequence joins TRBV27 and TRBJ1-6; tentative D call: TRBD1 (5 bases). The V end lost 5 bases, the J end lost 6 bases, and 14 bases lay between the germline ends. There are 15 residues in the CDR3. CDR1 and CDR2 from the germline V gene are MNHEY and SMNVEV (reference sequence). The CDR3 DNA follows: TGTGCCAGCAGTCGCTTGTGGGGGAGTAATTCACCCCTCCACTTT. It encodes CASSRLWGSNSPLHF.

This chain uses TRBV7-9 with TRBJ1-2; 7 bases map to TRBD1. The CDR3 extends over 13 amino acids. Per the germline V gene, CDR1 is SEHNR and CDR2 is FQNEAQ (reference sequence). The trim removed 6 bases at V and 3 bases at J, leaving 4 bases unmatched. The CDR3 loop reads CASSRQGDYGYTF. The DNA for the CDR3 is TGTGCCAGCAGTCGACAGGGAGACTATGGCTACACCTTC.

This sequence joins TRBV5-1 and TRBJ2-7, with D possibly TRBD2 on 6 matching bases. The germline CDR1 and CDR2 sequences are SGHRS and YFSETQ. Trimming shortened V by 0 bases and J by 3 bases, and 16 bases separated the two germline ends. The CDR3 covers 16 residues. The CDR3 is CASSLGGGDRGYEQYF. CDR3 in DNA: TGCGCCAGCAGCTTGGGGGGCGGGGACCGGGGCTACGAGCAGTACTTC.

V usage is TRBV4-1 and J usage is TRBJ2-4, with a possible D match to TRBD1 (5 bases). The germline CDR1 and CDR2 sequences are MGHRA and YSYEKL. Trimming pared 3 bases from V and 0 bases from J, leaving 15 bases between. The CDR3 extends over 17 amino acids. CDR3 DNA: TGCGCCAGCAGCCACTCCACGACAGATTTAGCCAAAAACATTCAGTACTTC. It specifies CASSHSTTDLAKNIQYF.

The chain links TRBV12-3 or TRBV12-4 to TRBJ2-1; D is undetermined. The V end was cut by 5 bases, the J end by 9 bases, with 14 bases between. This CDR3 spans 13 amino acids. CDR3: CASSVMSPGEQFF. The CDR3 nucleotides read TGTGCCAGCAGTGTGATGAGTCCGGGTGAGCAGTTCTTC.

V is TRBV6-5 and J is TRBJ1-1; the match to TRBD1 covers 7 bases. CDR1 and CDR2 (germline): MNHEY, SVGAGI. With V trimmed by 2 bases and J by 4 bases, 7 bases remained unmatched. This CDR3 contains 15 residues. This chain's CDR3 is CASSYLTGDSTEAFF. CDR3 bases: TGTGCCAGCAGTTACCTTACAGGGGACAGCACTGAAGCTTTCTTT.

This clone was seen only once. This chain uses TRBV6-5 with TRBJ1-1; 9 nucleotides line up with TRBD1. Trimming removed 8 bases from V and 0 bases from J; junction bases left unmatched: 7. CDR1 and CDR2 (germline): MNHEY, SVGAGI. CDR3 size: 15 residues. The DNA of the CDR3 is TGTGCCAGCCGAGGGACAGGGATCATGAACACTGAAGCTTTCTTT. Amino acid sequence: CASRGTGIMNTEAFF.

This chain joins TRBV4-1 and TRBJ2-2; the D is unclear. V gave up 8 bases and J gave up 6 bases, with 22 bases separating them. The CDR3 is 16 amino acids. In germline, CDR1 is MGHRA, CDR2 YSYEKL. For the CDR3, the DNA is TGCGCCAGCGGAAAATCAGCACCGTATGACGCCGGGGAGCTGTTTTTT. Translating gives CASGKSAPYDAGELFF.

CDR3 region: CAPARTGETQYF. In nucleotides, the CDR3 is TGTGCCCCAGCCCGGACTGGGGAGACCCAGTACTTC. The chain carries TRBV25-1 and TRBJ2-5, with D tentatively TRBD2 (5 bases). V lost 11 bases to trimming and J lost 5 bases, with 15 bases between them. There are 12 residues in the CDR3. Germline V gives CDR1 MGHDK, CDR2 SYGVNS.

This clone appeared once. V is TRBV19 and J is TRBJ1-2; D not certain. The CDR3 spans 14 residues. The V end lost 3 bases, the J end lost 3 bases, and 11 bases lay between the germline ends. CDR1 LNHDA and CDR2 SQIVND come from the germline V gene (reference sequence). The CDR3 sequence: CASSIPGGDYGYTF. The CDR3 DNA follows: TGTGCCAGTAGTATTCCAGGTGGGGACTATGGCTACACCTTC.

CDR3 loop: CASSSPGYEQYF. The CDR3 nucleotides are TGTGCCAGCTCATCCCCGGGCTACGAGCAGTACTTC. J is TRBJ2-7 and V is TRBV18; D is undetermined. There are 12 residues in the CDR3. The germline V and J ends were trimmed by 5 bases and 3 bases, with 8 bases remaining between them. CDR1 is KGHSH, CDR2 LQKENI, per germline. Looking up the rest from reference TRBV18 and TRBJ2-7 gives the full variable domain: NAGVMQNPRHLVRRRGQEARLRCSPMKGHSHVYWYRQLPEEGLKFMVYLQKENIIDESGMPKERFSAEFPKEGPSILRIQQVVRGDSAAYFCASSSPGYEQYFGPGTRLTVT.

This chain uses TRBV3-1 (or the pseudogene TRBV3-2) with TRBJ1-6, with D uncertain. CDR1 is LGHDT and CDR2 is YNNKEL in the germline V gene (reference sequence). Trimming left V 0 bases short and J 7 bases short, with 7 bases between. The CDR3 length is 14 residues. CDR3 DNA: TGTGCCAGCAGCCAAGAAACCCCCAATTCACCCCTCCACTTT. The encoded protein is CASSQETPNSPLHF.

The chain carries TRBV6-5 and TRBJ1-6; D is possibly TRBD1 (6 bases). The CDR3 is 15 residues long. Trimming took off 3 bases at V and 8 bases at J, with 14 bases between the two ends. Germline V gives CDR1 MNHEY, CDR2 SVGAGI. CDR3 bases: TGTGCCAGCAGTTATTCCGGGGGCGACGATTCACCCCTCCACTTT. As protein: CASSYSGGDDSPLHF.